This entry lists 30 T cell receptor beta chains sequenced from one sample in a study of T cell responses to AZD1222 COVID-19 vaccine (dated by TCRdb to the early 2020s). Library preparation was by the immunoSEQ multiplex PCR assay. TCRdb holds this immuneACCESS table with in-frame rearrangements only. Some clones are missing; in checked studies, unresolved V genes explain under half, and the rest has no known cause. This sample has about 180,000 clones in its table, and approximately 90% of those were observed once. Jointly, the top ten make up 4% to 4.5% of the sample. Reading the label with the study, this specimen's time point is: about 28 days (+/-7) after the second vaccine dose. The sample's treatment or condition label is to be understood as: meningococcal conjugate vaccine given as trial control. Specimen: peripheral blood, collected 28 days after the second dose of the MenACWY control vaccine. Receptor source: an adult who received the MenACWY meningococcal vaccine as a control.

As DNA, the CDR3 is TGTGCCAGTAGTATAGGATCTGGGAACAATCAGCCCCAGCATTTT. Translated, it gives CASSIGSGNNQPQHF. The chain has TRBV19 and TRBJ1-5; no clear D. The germline V gene encodes CDR1 LNHDA and CDR2 SQIVND (reference sequence). V dropped 1 base and J dropped 3 bases, with 10 bases sitting between them. The CDR3 sequence is 15 residues long.

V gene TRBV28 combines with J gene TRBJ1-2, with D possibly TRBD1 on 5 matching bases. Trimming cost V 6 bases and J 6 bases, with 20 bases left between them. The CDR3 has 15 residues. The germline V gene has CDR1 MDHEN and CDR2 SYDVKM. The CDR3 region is CASRLGAYKLDGYTF. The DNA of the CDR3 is TGTGCCAGCAGGCTTGGGGCATACAAACTCGATGGCTACACCTTC.

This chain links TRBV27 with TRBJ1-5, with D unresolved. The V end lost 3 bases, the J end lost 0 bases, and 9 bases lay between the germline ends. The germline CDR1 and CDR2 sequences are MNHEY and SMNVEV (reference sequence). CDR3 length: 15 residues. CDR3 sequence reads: CASSFRGSSNQPQHF. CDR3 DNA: TGTGCCAGCAGTTTCCGGGGTTCTAGCAATCAGCCCCAGCATTTT.

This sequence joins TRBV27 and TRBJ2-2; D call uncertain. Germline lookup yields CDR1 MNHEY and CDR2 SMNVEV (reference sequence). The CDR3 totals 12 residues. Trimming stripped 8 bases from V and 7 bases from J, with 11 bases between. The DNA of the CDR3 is TGTGCCAGCCAACCTGGGGTCGGGGAGCTGTTTTTT. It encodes CASQPGVGELFF.

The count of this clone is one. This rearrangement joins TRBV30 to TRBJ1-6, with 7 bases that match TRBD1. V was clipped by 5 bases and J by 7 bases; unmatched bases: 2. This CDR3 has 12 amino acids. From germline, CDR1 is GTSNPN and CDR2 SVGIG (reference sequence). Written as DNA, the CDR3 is TGTGCCTGGGACAGGGTGAATTCACCCCTCCACTTT. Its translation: CAWDRVNSPLHF. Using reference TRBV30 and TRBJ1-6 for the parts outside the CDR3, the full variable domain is SQTIHQWPATLVQPVGSPLSLECTVEGTSNPNLYWYRQAAGRGLQLLFYSVGIGQISSEVPQNLSASRPQDRQFILSSKKLLLSDSGFYLCAWDRVNSPLHFGNGTRLTVT.

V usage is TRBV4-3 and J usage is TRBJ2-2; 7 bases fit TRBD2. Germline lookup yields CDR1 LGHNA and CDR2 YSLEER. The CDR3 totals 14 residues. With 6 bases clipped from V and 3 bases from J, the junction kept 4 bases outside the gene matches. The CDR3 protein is CASSSGGYTGELFF. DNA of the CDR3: TGCGCCAGCAGTTCCGGGGGGTACACCGGGGAGCTGTTTTTT.

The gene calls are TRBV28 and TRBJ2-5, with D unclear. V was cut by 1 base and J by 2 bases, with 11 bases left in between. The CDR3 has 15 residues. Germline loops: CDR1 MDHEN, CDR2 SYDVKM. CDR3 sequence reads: CASSLSGPLQETQYF. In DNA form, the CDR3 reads TGTGCCAGCAGTTTATCCGGCCCGTTACAAGAGACCCAGTACTTC.

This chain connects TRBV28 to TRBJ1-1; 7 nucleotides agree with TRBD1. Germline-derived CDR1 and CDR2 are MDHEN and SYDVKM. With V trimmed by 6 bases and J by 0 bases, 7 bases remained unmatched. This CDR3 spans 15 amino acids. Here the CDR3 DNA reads TGTGCCAGCAGGTACCCCAGGGGGATGAACACTGAAGCTTTCTTT. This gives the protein CASRYPRGMNTEAFF. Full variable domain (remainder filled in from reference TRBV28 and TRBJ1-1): DVKVTQSSRYLVKRTGEKVFLECVQDMDHENMFWYRQDPGLGLRLIYFSYDVKMKEKGDIPEGYSVSREKKERFSLILESASTNQTSMYLCASRYPRGMNTEAFFGQGTRLTVV.

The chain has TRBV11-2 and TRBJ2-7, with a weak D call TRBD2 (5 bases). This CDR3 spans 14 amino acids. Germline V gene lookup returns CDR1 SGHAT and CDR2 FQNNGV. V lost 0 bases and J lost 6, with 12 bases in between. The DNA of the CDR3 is TGTGCCAGCAGCTTAGAGGGCCAGCGGTTCGAGCAGTACTTC. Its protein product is CASSLEGQRFEQYF.

The CDR3 region has the DNA TGTGCCAGCAGCCCAACTTACACCAGCACCGGGGAGCTGTTTTTT. Translating gives CASSPTYTSTGELFF. J is TRBJ2-2 and V is TRBV7-2, with D hard to call. Per the germline V gene, CDR1 is SGHTA and CDR2 is FQGNSA. There are 15 residues in the CDR3. The germline V and J ends were trimmed by 5 bases and 4 bases, with 14 bases remaining between them.

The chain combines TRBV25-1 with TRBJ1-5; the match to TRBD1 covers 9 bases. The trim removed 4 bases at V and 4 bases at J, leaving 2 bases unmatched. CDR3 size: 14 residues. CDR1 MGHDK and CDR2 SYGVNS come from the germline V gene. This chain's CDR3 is CASSAGQGNQPQHF. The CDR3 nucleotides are TGTGCCAGCAGTGCGGGACAGGGTAATCAGCCCCAGCATTTT.

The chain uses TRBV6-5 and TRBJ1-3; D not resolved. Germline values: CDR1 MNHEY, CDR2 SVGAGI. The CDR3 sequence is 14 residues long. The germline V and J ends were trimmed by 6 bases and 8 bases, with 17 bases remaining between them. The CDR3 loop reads CASRIDRSGDTIYF. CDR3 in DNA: TGTGCCAGCAGAATCGACCGGTCTGGGGACACCATATATTTT.

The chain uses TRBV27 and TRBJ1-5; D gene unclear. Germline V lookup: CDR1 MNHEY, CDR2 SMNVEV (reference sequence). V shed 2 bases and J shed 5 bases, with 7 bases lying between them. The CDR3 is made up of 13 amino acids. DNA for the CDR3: TGTGCCAGCAGTTTACGGGGAGATCAGCCCCAGCATTTT. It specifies CASSLRGDQPQHF.

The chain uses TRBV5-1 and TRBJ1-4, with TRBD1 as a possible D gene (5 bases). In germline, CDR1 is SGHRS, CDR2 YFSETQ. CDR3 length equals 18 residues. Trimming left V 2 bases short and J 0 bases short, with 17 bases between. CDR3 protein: CASSFQRQGPATNEKLFF. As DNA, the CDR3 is TGCGCCAGCAGCTTTCAAAGGCAGGGCCCTGCAACTAATGAAAAACTGTTTTTT. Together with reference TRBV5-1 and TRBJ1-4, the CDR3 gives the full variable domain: KAGVTQTPRYLIKTRGQQVTLSCSPISGHRSVSWYQQTPGQGLQFLFEYFSETQRNKGNFPGRFSGRQFSNSRSEMNVSTLELGDSALYLCASSFQRQGPATNEKLFFGSGTQLSVL.

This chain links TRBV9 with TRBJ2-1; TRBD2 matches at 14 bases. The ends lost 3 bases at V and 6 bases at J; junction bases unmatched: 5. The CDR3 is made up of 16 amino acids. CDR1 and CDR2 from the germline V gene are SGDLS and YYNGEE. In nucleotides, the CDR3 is TGTGCCAGCAGCGGACTAGCGGGAGGGCCCCCCAATGAGCAGTTCTTC. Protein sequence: CASSGLAGGPPNEQFF. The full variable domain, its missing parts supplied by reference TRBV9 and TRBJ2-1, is DSGVTQTPKHLITATGQRVTLRCSPRSGDLSVYWYQQSLDQGLQFLIQYYNGEERAKGNILERFSAQQFPDLHSELNLSSLELGDSALYFCASSGLAGGPPNEQFFGPGTRLTVL.

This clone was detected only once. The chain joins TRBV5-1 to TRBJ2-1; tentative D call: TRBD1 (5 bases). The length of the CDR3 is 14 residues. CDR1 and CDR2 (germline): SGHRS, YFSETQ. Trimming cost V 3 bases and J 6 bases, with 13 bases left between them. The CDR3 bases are TGCGCCAGCAGCTGGGTGCAGGGATCCAATGAGCAGTTCTTC. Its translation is CASSWVQGSNEQFF.

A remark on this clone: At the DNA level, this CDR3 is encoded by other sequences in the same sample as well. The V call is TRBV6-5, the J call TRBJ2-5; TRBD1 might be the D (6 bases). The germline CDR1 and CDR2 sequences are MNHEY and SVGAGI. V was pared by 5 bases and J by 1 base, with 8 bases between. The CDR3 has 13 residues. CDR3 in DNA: TGTGCCAGCAGTCGGACAGTCCAAGAGACCCAGTACTTC. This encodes CASSRTVQETQYF.

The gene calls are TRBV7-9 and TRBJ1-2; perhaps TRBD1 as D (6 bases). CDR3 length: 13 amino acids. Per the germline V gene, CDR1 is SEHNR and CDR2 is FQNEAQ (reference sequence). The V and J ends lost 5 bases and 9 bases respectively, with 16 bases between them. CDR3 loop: CASSPRDIGSYTF. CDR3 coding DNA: TGTGCCAGCAGCCCGAGGGACATCGGCAGCTACACCTTC.

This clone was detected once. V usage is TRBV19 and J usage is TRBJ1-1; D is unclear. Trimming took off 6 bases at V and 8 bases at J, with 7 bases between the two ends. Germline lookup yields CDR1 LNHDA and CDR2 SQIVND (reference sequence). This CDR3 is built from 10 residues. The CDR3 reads CASRATEAFF. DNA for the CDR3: TGTGCCAGTAGAGCGACAGAAGCTTTCTTT.

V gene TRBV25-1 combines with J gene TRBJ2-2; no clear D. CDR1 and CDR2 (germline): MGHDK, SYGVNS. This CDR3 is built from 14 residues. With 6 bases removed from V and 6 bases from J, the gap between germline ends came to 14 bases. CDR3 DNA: TGTGCCAGCAGGGGCAACGGCAGGCCCGGGGAGCTGTTTTTT. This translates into CASRGNGRPGELFF.

CDR3 coding DNA: TGTGCCAGCAGCCCTAGGGCGGGAGACACCGGGGAGCTGTTTTTT. Protein product: CASSPRAGDTGELFF. The chain joins TRBV9 to TRBJ2-2; 7 nucleotides align to TRBD2. Trimming removed 4 bases from V and 3 bases from J; junction bases left unmatched: 6. Germline V gives CDR1 SGDLS, CDR2 YYNGEE. There are 15 residues in the CDR3.

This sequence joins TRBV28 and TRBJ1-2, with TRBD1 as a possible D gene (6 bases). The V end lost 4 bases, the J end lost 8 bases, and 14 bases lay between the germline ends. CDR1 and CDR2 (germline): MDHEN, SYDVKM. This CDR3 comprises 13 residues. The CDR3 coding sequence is TGTGCCAGCAGTTCAGGGGCGGGCAAGGGCTACACCTTC. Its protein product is CASSSGAGKGYTF.

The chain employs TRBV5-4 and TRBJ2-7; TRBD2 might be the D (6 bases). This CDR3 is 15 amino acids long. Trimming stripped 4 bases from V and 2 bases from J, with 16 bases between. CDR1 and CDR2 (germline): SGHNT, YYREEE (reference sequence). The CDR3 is CASSLDASETYEQYF. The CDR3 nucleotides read TGTGCCAGCAGCCTGGATGCTAGCGAGACCTACGAGCAGTACTTC.

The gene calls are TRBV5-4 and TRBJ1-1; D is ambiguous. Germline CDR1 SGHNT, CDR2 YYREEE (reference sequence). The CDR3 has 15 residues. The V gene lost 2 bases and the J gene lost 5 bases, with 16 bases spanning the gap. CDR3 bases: TGTGCCAGCAGCTTTAACGCGGCGGGTTGGACTGAAGCTTTCTTT. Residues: CASSFNAAGWTEAFF.

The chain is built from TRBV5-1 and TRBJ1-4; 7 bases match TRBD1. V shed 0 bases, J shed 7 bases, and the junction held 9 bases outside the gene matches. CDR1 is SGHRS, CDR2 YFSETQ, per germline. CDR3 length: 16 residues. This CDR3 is CASSLGQGDLFEKLFF. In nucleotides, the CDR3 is TGCGCCAGCAGCTTGGGACAGGGCGACTTGTTTGAAAAACTGTTTTTT.

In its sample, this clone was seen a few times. CDR3 region: CASSLVATKETRPGYTF. The CDR3, as DNA: TGTGCCAGCTCACTCGTAGCCACCAAGGAGACTAGGCCGGGCTACACCTTC. The V gene is TRBV18, the J gene TRBJ1-2, with D uncertain. CDR3 length equals 17 residues. The germline V gene has CDR1 KGHSH and CDR2 LQKENI. V was trimmed by 4 bases and J by 8 bases, leaving 26 bases between them.

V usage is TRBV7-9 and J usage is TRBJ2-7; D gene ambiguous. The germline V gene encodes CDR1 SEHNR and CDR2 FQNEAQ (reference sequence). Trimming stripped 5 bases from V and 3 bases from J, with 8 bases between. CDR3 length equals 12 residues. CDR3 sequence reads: CASSRTVYEQYF. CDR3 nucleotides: TGTGCCAGCAGCAGAACAGTCTACGAGCAGTACTTC.

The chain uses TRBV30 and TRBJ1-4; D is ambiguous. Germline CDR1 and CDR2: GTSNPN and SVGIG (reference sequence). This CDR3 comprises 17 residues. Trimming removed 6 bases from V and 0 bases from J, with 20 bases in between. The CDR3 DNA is TGTGCCTGCCCGGACCCCAACATTTTCCCAACTAATGAAAAACTGTTTTTT. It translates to CACPDPNIFPTNEKLFF.

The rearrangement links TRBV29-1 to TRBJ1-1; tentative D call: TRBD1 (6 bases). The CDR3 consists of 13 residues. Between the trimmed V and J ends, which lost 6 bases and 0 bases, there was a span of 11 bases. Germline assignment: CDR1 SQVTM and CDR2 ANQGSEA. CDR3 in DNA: TGCAGCGTGGACAGAGCGATGAACACTGAAGCTTTCTTT. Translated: CSVDRAMNTEAFF.

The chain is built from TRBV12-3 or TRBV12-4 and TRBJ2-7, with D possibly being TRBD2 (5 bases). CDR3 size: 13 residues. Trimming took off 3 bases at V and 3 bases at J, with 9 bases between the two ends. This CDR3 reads CASSLGSLYEQYF. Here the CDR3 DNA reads TGTGCCAGCAGTTTGGGGAGTCTCTACGAGCAGTACTTC.